This passage covers 13 T cell receptor beta chains from one sample sequenced in a study of T cell changes during pregnancy in multiple sclerosis. Assay used: immunoSEQ multiplex PCR; TCRdb lists only in-frame clones, some missing. This table has about 43,000 clones, more than 75% appearing once. Sequencing was done on a sample of PBMCs (not recorded whether the cells were cultured). Source of these receptors: a female donor with multiple sclerosis, enrolled in a pregnancy study.

V usage is TRBV11-2 and J usage is TRBJ2-1; 9 nucleotides align to TRBD2. Germline CDR1 reads SGHAT; CDR2 reads FQNNGV. The CDR3 extends over 16 amino acids. Unmatched junction bases numbered 11, after V lost 1 base and J lost 10 bases. This CDR3 reads CASSLAPREGRREQFF. CDR3 nucleotide sequence: TGTGCCAGCAGCTTAGCTCCGCGGGAGGGCCGACGCGAGCAGTTCTTC.

The chain employs TRBV19 and TRBJ2-1; 8 bases are a match to TRBD2. The CDR3 spans 15 residues. V lost 1 base and J lost 4; bases outside the gene matches: 3. Germline-derived CDR1 and CDR2 are LNHDA and SQIVND (reference sequence). CDR3 sequence (DNA): TGTGCCAGTAGTATAGCCCTAGCGGGTTACAATGAGCAGTTCTTC. Translation gives CASSIALAGYNEQFF.

The chain uses TRBV7-3 and TRBJ2-1, with TRBD1 matching 9 bases. V gave up 1 base and J gave up 6 bases; unmatched junction bases: 4. Germline CDR1 SGHTA, CDR2 FQGTGA. The CDR3 is made up of 15 amino acids. DNA of the CDR3: TGTGCCAGCAGCTTAAGAGGACAGGGGTCCAATGAGCAGTTCTTC. This translates into CASSLRGQGSNEQFF.

This chain links TRBV6-1 with TRBJ1-5; D is uncertain. The CDR3 runs to 13 residues. Germline CDR1 is MNHNS and CDR2 is SASEGT. Trimming left V 3 bases short and J 7 bases short, with 10 bases between. CDR3 coding DNA: TGTGCCAGCAGTGAGGGTGGTGGGCAGCCCCAGCATTTT. Protein product: CASSEGGGQPQHF.

The V gene is TRBV27, the J gene TRBJ1-3; no reliable D call. The germline V and J ends were trimmed by 0 bases and 4 bases, with 10 bases remaining between them. Germline CDR1 MNHEY, CDR2 SMNVEV (reference sequence). There are 15 residues in the CDR3. For the CDR3, the DNA is TGTGCCAGCAGTTTATCGTTGGTTTCAGGAAACACCATATATTTT. Its translation: CASSLSLVSGNTIYF.

The chain has TRBV29-1 and TRBJ1-1; weak D call: TRBD1 (5 bases). V lost 6 bases to trimming and J lost 5 bases, with 13 bases between them. The germline V gene has CDR1 SQVTM and CDR2 ANQGSEA. This CDR3 region has 12 residues. The CDR3 reads CSVRLGGTEAFF. The CDR3 DNA reads TGCAGCGTCCGGTTGGGGGGAACTGAAGCTTTCTTT.

The chain combines TRBV28 with TRBJ1-1; TRBD1 agrees at 10 bases. The CDR3 runs 15 residues. CDR1 and CDR2 (germline): MDHEN, SYDVKM. The junction had 10 bases not matched to a gene; V was cut back by 6 bases and J by 6 bases. CDR3 sequence: CASSIGGQGIAEAFF. CDR3 bases: TGTGCCAGCAGCATAGGGGGACAGGGGATCGCTGAAGCTTTCTTT.

The chain uses TRBV2 and TRBJ2-3; no firm D call. CDR3 length: 13 residues. V was trimmed by 8 bases and J by 3 bases, leaving 12 bases between them. Per the germline V gene, CDR1 is SNHLY and CDR2 is FYNNEI. CDR3 residues: CASGTSRTDTQYF. The CDR3 DNA sequence: TGTGCCAGCGGAACCTCTAGGACAGATACGCAGTATTTT.

V usage is TRBV21-1 and J usage is TRBJ2-7; the table's D call of TRBD2 was not tested on the DNA. TRBV21-1 is a recognized pseudogene. The CDR3 consists of 15 residues. The CDR3 is CASSKDRGNNYEQYF. CDR3 DNA: TGTGCCAGCAGCAAAGATCGCGGAAACAACTACGAGCAGTACTTC.

V usage is TRBV29-1 and J usage is TRBJ2-3, with TRBD2 matching over 7 bases. The CDR3 spans 12 residues. CDR1 SQVTM and CDR2 ANQGSEA come from the germline V gene. The V segment lost 7 bases and the J segment 2 bases; nucleotides outside the gene matches: 3. In DNA form, the CDR3 reads TGCAGCGCCGAGCGGGACACAGATACGCAGTATTTT. This codes for CSAERDTDTQYF.

The chain uses TRBV5-5 and TRBJ1-2, with D unclear. The CDR3 spans 15 residues. V was pared by 0 bases and J by 0 bases, with 9 bases between. Germline values: CDR1 SGHKS, CDR2 YYEKEE (reference sequence). In DNA form, the CDR3 reads TGTGCCAGCAGCTTGGCACTCCGAGCTAACTATGGCTACACCTTC. Amino acid sequence: CASSLALRANYGYTF.

J is TRBJ1-2 and V is TRBV19; TRBD1 matches at 7 bases. The CDR3 is made up of 17 amino acids. Per germline, CDR1 LNHDA and CDR2 SQIVND (reference sequence). J lost 6 bases, V lost 5 bases, and 18 bases had no gene match. The CDR3 DNA sequence: TGTGCCAGTAGTCTATACCAGGGGGAGTCGGGTCGGAATGGCTACACCTTC. This codes for CASSLYQGESGRNGYTF.

The chain has TRBV19 and TRBJ2-7, with TRBD2 matching over 7 bases. Germline V CDR1 and CDR2: LNHDA, SQIVND (reference sequence). This CDR3 contains 14 residues. With 5 bases clipped from V and 7 bases from J, the junction kept 11 bases outside the gene matches. The CDR3 loop reads CASSLPGLVWEQYF. The CDR3 nucleotides are TGTGCCAGTAGTCTCCCCGGACTAGTTTGGGAGCAGTACTTC.